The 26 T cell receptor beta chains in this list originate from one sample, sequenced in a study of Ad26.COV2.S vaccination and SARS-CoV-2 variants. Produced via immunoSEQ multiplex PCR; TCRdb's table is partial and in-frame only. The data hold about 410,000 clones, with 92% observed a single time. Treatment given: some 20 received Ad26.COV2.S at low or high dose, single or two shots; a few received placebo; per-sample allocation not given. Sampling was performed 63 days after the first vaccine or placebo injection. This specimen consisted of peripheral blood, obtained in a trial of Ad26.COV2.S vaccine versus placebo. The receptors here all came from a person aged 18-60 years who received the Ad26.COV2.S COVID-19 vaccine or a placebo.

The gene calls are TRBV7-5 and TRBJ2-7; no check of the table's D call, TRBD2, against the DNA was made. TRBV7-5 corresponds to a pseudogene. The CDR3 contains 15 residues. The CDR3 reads CASNVTRALHYEQYF. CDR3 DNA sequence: TGTGCCAGCAACGTAACGAGGGCCCTCCACTACGAGCAGTACTTC.

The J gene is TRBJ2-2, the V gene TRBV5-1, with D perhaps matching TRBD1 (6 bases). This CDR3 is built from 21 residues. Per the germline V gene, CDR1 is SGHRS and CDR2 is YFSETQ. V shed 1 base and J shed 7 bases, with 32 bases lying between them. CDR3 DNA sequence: TGCGCCAGCAGCTTGTTTCGGGATCCAACCCAGCTCAACAGGGTCCGCGGGGAGCTGTTTTTT. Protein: CASSLFRDPTQLNRVRGELFF. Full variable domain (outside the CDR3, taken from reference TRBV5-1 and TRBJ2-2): KAGVTQTPRYLIKTRGQQVTLSCSPISGHRSVSWYQQTPGQGLQFLFEYFSETQRNKGNFPGRFSGRQFSNSRSEMNVSTLELGDSALYLCASSLFRDPTQLNRVRGELFFGEGSRLTVL.

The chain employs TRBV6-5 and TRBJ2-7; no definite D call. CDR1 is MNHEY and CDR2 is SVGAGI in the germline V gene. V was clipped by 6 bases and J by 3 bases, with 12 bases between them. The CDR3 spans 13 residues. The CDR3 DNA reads TGTGCCAGCAGCTCCATCATCTTCTACGAGCAGTACTTC. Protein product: CASSSIIFYEQYF.

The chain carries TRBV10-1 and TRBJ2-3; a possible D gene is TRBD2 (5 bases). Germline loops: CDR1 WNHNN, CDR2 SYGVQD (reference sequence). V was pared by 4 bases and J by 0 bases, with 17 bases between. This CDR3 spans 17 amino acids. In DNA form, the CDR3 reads TGCGCCAGCAGTGCCTCCCGGGGAGAACTTAGCACAGATACGCAGTATTTT. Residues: CASSASRGELSTDTQYF.

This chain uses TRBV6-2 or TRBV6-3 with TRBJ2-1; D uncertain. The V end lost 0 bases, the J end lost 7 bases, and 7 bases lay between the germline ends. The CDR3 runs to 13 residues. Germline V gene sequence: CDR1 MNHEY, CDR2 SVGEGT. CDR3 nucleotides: TGTGCCAGCAGTTACTCGATCCGAAATGAGCAGTTCTTC. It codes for CASSYSIRNEQFF.

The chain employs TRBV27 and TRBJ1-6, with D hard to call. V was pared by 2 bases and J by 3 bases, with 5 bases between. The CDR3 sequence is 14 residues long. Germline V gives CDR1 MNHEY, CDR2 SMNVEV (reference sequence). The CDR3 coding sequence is TGTGCCAGCAGTTTACCGCACTATAATTCACCCCTCCACTTT. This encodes CASSLPHYNSPLHF.

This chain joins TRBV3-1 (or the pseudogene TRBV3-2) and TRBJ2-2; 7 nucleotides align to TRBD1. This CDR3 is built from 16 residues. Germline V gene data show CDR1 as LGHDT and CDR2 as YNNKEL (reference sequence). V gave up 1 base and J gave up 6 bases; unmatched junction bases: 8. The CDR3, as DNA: TGTGCCAGCAGCCAAGCGTCGACAGGGTCGGCCGGGGAGCTGTTTTTT. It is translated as CASSQASTGSAGELFF.

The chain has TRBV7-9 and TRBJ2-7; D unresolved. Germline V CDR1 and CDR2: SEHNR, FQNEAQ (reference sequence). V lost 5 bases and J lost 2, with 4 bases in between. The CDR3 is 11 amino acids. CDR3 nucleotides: TGTGCCAGCAGCCAAGCCTACGAGCAGTACTTC. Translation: CASSQAYEQYF.

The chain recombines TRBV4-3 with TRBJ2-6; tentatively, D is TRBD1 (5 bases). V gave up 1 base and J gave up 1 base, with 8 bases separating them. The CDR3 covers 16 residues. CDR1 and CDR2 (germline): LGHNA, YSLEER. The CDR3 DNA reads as TGCGCCAGCAGCCAAGCAGGGTCTTCTGGGGCCAACGTCCTGACTTTC. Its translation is CASSQAGSSGANVLTF.

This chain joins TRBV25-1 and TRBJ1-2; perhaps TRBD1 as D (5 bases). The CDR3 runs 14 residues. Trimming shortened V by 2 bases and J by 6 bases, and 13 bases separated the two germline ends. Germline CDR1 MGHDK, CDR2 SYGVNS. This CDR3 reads CASSEVGGFDGYTF. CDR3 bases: TGTGCCAGCAGTGAAGTCGGGGGTTTCGATGGCTACACCTTC.

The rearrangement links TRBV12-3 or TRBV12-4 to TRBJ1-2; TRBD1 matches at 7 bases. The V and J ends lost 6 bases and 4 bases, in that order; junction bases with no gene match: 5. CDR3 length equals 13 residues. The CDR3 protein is CASSRQGPYGYTF. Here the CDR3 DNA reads TGTGCCAGCAGCCGACAGGGTCCCTATGGCTACACCTTC.

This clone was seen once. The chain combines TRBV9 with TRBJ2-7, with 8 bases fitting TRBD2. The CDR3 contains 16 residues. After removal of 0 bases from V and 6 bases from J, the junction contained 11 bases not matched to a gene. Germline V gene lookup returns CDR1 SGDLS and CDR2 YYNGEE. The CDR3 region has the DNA TGTGCCAGCAGCGTAGGTCAGGGACTAGGGCGACGCGAGCAGTACTTC. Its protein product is CASSVGQGLGRREQYF.

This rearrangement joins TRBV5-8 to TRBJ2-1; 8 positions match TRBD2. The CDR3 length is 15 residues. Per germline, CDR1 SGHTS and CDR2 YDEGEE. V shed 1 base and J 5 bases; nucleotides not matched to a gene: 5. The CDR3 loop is CASSLRLARDNEQFF. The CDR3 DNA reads TGTGCCAGCAGCTTGAGACTAGCGAGGGACAATGAGCAGTTCTTC.

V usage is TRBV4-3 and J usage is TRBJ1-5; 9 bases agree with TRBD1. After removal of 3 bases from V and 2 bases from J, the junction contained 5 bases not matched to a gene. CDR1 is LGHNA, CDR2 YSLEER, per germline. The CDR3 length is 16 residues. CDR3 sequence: CASSHSWTGGNQPQHF. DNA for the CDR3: TGCGCCAGCAGCCACTCCTGGACAGGGGGCAATCAGCCCCAGCATTTT.

This CDR3 reads CASSLAGGTGNIQYF. The CDR3, as DNA: TGTGCCAGCAGCTTGGCCGGCGGGACAGGGAACATTCAGTACTTC. The chain uses TRBV5-6 and TRBJ2-4, with TRBD1 matching 9 bases. Germline V gene lookup returns CDR1 SGHDT and CDR2 YYEEEE. The CDR3 contains 15 residues. The V segment lost 0 bases and the J segment 7 bases; nucleotides outside the gene matches: 5.

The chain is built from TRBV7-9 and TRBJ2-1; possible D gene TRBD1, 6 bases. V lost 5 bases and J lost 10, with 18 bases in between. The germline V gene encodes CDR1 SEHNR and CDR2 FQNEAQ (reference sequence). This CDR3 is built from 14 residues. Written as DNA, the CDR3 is TGTGCCAGCAGCAACAAACTTACAGGGACCGAGCAGTTCTTC. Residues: CASSNKLTGTEQFF.

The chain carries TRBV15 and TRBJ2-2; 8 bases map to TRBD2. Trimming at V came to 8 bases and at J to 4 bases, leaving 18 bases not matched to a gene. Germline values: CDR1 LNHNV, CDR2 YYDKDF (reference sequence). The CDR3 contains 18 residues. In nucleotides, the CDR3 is TGTGCCACCTCTAGAGTAAAAGAAACAGGGACTAGCACCGGGGAGCTGTTTTTT. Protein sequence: CATSRVKETGTSTGELFF. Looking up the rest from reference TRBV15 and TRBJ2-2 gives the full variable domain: DAMVIQNPRYQVTQFGKPVTLSCSQTLNHNVMYWYQQKSSQAPKLLFHYYDKDFNNEADTPDNFQSRRPNTSFCFLDIRSPGLGDTAMYLCATSRVKETGTSTGELFFGEGSRLTVL.

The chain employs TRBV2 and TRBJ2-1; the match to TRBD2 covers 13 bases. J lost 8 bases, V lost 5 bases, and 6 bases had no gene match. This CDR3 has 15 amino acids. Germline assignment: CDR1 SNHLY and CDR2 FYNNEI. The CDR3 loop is CASSTSGGARHEQFF. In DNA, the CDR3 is TGTGCCAGCAGTACTAGCGGGGGGGCCCGCCATGAGCAGTTCTTC. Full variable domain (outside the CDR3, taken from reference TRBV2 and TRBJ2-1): EPEVTQTPSHQVTQMGQEVILRCVPISNHLYFYWYRQILGQKVEFLVSFYNNEISEKSEIFDDQFSVERPDGSNFTLKIRSTKLEDSAMYFCASSTSGGARHEQFFGPGTRLTVL.

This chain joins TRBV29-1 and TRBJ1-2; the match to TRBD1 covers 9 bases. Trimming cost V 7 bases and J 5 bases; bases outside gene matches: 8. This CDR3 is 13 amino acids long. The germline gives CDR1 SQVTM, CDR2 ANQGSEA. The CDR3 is CSAAGTGLYGYTF. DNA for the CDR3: TGCAGCGCGGCCGGGACAGGGCTATATGGCTACACCTTC.

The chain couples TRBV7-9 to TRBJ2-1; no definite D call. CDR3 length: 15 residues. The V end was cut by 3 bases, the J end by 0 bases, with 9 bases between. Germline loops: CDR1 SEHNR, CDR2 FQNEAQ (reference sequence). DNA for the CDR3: TGTGCCAGCAGCTTTCTAACCAGCTCCTACAATGAGCAGTTCTTC. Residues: CASSFLTSSYNEQFF. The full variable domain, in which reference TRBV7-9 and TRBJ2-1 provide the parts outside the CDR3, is DTGVSQNPRHKITKRGQNVTFRCDPISEHNRLYWYRQTLGQGPEFLTYFQNEAQLEKSRLLSDRFSAERPKGSFSTLEIQRTEQGDSAMYLCASSFLTSSYNEQFFGPGTRLTVL.

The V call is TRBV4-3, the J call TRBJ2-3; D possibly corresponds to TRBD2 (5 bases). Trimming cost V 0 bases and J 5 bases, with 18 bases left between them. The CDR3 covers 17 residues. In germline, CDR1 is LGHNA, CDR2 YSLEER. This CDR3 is CASSQEAGFAGGDTQYF. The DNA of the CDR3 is TGCGCCAGCAGCCAAGAGGCTGGCTTTGCGGGTGGAGATACGCAGTATTTT.

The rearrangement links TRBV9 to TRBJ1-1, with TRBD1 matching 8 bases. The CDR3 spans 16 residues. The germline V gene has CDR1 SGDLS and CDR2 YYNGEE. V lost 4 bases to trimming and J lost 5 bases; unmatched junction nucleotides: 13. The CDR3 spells CASSLPPTGVGTEAFF. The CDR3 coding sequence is TGTGCCAGCAGCTTACCCCCGACAGGGGTGGGGACTGAAGCTTTCTTT.

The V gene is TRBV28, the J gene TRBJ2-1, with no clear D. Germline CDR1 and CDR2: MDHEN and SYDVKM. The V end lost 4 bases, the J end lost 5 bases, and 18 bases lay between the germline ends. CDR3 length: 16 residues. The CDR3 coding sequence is TGTGCCAGCAGTTCCGTAGGCAGGACGCCTGACAATGAGCAGTTCTTC. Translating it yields CASSSVGRTPDNEQFF.

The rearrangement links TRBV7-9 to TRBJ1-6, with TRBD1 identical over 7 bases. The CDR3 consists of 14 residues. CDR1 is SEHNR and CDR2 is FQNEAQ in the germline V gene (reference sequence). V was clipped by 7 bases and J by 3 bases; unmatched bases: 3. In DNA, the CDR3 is TGTGCCAGCATCCCAGGGGGCTATAATTCACCCCTCCACTTT. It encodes CASIPGGYNSPLHF.

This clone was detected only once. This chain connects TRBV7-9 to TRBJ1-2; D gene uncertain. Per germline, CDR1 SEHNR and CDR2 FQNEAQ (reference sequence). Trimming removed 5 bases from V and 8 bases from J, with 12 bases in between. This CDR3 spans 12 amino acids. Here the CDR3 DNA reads TGTGCCAGCAGCCCACAGATGGGCGGCTACACCTTC. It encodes CASSPQMGGYTF.

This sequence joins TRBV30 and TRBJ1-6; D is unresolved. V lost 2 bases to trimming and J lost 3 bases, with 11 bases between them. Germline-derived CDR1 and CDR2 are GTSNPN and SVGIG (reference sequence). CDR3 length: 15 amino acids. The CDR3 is CAWSTRTNYNSPLHF. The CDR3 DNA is TGTGCCTGGAGTACCCGTACAAACTATAATTCACCCCTCCACTTT.